The TCR beta chain described here comes from a study of shared clonotypes between healthy human individuals. The study, taken as a whole, reports: A reduction in generation probabilities was seen for non-shared clonotypes relative to those shared by all four donors. Clonotype sharing among donors was expected to depend on sequencing depth.

CDR3 length equals 11 residues. Germline loops: CDR1 SNHLY, CDR2 FYNNEI. V shed 4 bases and J shed 4 bases, with 5 bases lying between them. At a deep level, the assay was run. Here immunoSEQ multiplex PCR was the method, and the copy in TCRdb shows in-frame clones only, minus some. The data hold under 2,500,000 clones, with nearly 97% observed a single time. A word on this clone: Its specificity is unknown. Other DNA sequences in this specimen translate into the identical CDR3.

The rearrangement links TRBV2 to TRBJ2-7; the D is unclear. This TCR was recovered from a man younger than 30 in good health. Sequencing was carried out using naive CD4+ T cells sorted from blood. Subset meaning: CD45RA+ positively selected. CDR3: CASSVGYEQYF. CDR3 nucleotide sequence: TGTGCCAGCAGTGTGGGGTACGAGCAGTACTTC.